A selection of T cell receptor beta chains follows, all from one sample in a study of T cells in Graves' hyperthyroidism and ophthalmopathy. MiXCR, applied by TCRdb to the multiplex PCR reads, yields one record per CDR3 protein. In the table there are about 720,000 distinct CDR3 sequences, around a sixth of which are singletons. Sequenced material: blood. The receptors originated from a woman between 50 and 59 years old with Graves' hyperthyroidism that later progressed to Graves' ophthalmopathy. The CDR3 runs from the conserved cysteine through the conserved F or W. Fields, in order: clone size, D gene, J gene, V gene, CDR3 protein, CDR3 DNA. D genes are given only for firm matches. Only part of the rows carry a size: once, few, many, or a class if the clone is expanded.

many	TRBD1	TRBJ2-7	TRBV12-3/TRBV12-4	CASSSRGQIYEQYF	TGTGCCAGCAGTTCGAGGGGACAGATCTACGAGCAGTACTTC
-	-	TRBJ2-6	TRBV7-4	CASSVVGFYGVLTF	TGTGCCAGCAGCGTAGTAGGGTTTTATGGCGTCCTGACTTTC
-	-	TRBJ2-3	TRBV18	CASSPPGPPTDTQYF	TGTGCCAGCTCACCACCGGGTCCTCCCACAGATACGCAGTATTTT
-	-	TRBJ1-1	TRBV10-3	CAISPPDMRAFF	TGTGCCATCAGTCCCCCGGATATGCGGGCTTTCTTT
-	-	TRBJ2-2	TRBV12-3/TRBV12-4	CAIPLYVGATGELFF	TGTGCCATTCCCCTCTATGTGGGGGCCACCGGGGAGCTGTTTTTT
-	-	TRBJ2-7	TRBV10-2	CASSLFQRGDHEQYF	TGCGCCAGCAGTCTCTTCCAGCGCGGGGATCACGAGCAGTACTTC
-	-	TRBJ2-5	TRBV5-1	CASSPELWGETQYF	TGCGCCAGCAGCCCCGAACTATGGGGGGAGACCCAGTACTTC
many	-	TRBJ2-7	TRBV6-1	CASSVINEQYF	TGTGCCAGCAGTGTAATTAACGAGCAGTACTTC
few	TRBD2	TRBJ2-2	TRBV12-3/TRBV12-4	CASSSGGTYTGELFF	TGTGCCAGCAGTAGCGGGGGGACTTACACCGGGGAGCTGTTTTTT
-	-	TRBJ1-5	TRBV19	CASSIIGGNQPQHF	TGTGCCAGTAGTATTATTGGGGGTAATCAGCCCCAGCATTTT
many	-	TRBJ1-2	TRBV2	CASTSGEGSHYGYTF	TGTGCCAGCACCTCAGGGGAGGGCTCACACTATGGCTACACCTTC
many	TRBD1	TRBJ1-1	TRBV6-1	CASSEPQGYTEAFF	TGTGCCAGCAGTGAACCACAGGGGTACACTGAAGCTTTCTTT
many	TRBD1	TRBJ1-1	TRBV6-1	CASTRTGPNTEAFF	TGTGCCAGCACCCGGACAGGCCCGAACACTGAAGCTTTCTTT
-	TRBD2	TRBJ2-1	TRBV20-1	CSARDPGLAGYADDEQFF	TGCAGTGCTAGAGACCCGGGACTAGCGGGGTATGCGGACGATGAGCAGTTCTTC
many	-	TRBJ1-1	TRBV2	CASSEILNTEAFF	TGTGCCAGCAGTGAGATCTTGAACACTGAAGCTTTCTTT
few	-	TRBJ2-4	TRBV24-1	CATSDPKSLAKNIQYF	TGTGCCACCAGTGACCCCAAGAGCCTAGCCAAAAACATTCAGTACTTC
-	TRBD1	TRBJ2-5	TRBV20-1	CSARGDRGQQETQYF	TGCAGTGCTAGAGGGGACAGGGGGCAACAAGAGACCCAGTACTTC
many	-	TRBJ2-1	TRBV5-1	CASSSGPVVNEQFF	TGCGCCAGCAGCTCGGGACCCGTTGTGAATGAGCAGTTCTTC
few	-	TRBJ1-5	TRBV7-9	CASSLERGGRGDQPQHF	TGTGCCAGCAGCTTGGAACGGGGGGGGCGCGGAGATCAGCCCCAGCATTTT
-	-	TRBJ1-5	TRBV7-8	CASSLSGGAINQPQHF	TGTGCCAGCAGCTTATCTGGAGGGGCAATCAATCAGCCCCAGCATTTT
-	-	TRBJ2-2	TRBV30	CACWGANTGELFF	TGTGCCTGCTGGGGGGCGAACACCGGGGAGCTGTTTTTT
many	TRBD1	TRBJ2-2	TRBV20-1	CSARSSGTDTGELFF	TGCAGTGCTAGATCATCCGGGACAGACACCGGGGAGCTGTTTTTT
many	TRBD2	TRBJ2-3	TRBV5-1	CASSWGLAGTDTQYF	TGTGCCAGCAGTTGGGGACTAGCGGGTACAGATACGCAGTATTTT
many	TRBD1	TRBJ2-1	TRBV3-1	CASSHSGTGSYNEQFF	TGTGCCAGCAGCCATTCCGGGACAGGCTCCTACAATGAGCAGTTCTTC
few	-	TRBJ2-2	TRBV11-2	CASSLRLGWDTGELFF	TGTGCCAGCAGCTTACGGCTGGGGTGGGACACCGGGGAGCTGTTTTTT
-	TRBD2	TRBJ2-2	TRBV20-1	CSASGTSGVAGELFF	TGCAGTGCTAGTGGGACTAGCGGGGTAGCCGGGGAGCTGTTTTTT
many	TRBD1	TRBJ1-6	TRBV5-1	CASSAVTGDGNSPLHF	TGCGCCAGCAGCGCGGTTACAGGGGACGGGAATTCACCCCTCCACTTT